These 10 T cell receptor beta chains share one sample of origin, sequenced in a study of control samples from healthy donors and cancer patients. Clones were sequenced by immunoSEQ multiplex PCR, and TCRdb holds only the in-frame ones, with some missing. The sample lists 95,000 to 130,000 clones, 93% occurring once. Sequenced material: blood. The receptors derive from a man between 25 and 39 years old in good health.

J is TRBJ2-1 and V is TRBV5-1; TRBD1 aligns across 7 bases. V lost 4 bases to trimming and J lost 3 bases; unmatched junction nucleotides: 10. Germline V CDR1 and CDR2: SGHRS, YFSETQ. This CDR3 is 16 amino acids long. CDR3 sequence reads: CASSGTLWTGYNEQFF. In DNA form, the CDR3 reads TGCGCCAGCAGCGGTACTTTATGGACAGGCTACAATGAGCAGTTCTTC.

Only a few counts were recorded for this clone. V is TRBV25-1 and J is TRBJ1-5; 8 nucleotides agree with TRBD1. J lost 6 bases, V lost 1 base, and 11 bases had no gene match. In germline, CDR1 is MGHDK, CDR2 SYGVNS. This CDR3 is 17 amino acids long. The CDR3 region has the DNA TGTGCCAGCAGTGAATCCGCCCAGGGGGCGTTCGGTCAGCCCCAGCATTTT. Protein sequence: CASSESAQGAFGQPQHF.

CDR3 DNA: TGTGCCAGCAGTTCCACTTCCGGGGACAATGAGCAGTTCTTC. Protein product: CASSSTSGDNEQFF. The chain links TRBV28 to TRBJ2-1; D possibly corresponds to TRBD2 (5 bases). The germline gives CDR1 MDHEN, CDR2 SYDVKM. The germline V and J ends were trimmed by 4 bases and 5 bases, with 12 bases remaining between them. The CDR3 is made up of 14 amino acids.

The J gene is TRBJ1-6, the V gene TRBV9; D is perhaps TRBD1 (5 bases). The CDR3 spans 14 residues. Germline V gene lookup returns CDR1 SGDLS and CDR2 YYNGEE. Between the trimmed V and J ends, which lost 4 bases and 6 bases, there was a span of 11 bases. CDR3: CASSSGAVNSPLHF. The CDR3 DNA is TGTGCCAGCAGCTCTGGGGCAGTTAATTCACCCCTCCACTTT.

The chain joins TRBV15 to TRBJ1-2; D uncertain. The V end lost 0 bases, the J end lost 5 bases, and 4 bases lay between the germline ends. The germline V gene has CDR1 LNHNV and CDR2 YYDKDF (reference sequence). This CDR3 has 12 amino acids. CDR3: CATSRDVYGYTF. The CDR3 coding sequence is TGTGCCACCAGCAGAGATGTGTATGGCTACACCTTC.

V usage is TRBV28 and J usage is TRBJ2-7, with 8 bases fitting TRBD1. With 6 bases clipped from V and 6 bases from J, the junction kept 4 bases outside the gene matches. Germline lookup yields CDR1 MDHEN and CDR2 SYDVKM. CDR3 size: 12 residues. The DNA for the CDR3 is TGTGCCAGCAGCCCCAGGGGGCGCGAGCAGTACTTC. Protein product: CASSPRGREQYF.

V and J are TRBV29-1 and TRBJ1-2; D perhaps matches TRBD1 (6 bases). CDR1 and CDR2 (germline): SQVTM, ANQGSEA. This CDR3 spans 13 amino acids. Trimming took off 2 bases at V and 5 bases at J, with 12 bases between the two ends. CDR3: CSVEISGVYGYTF. The CDR3 region has the DNA TGCAGCGTTGAAATCTCAGGGGTATATGGCTACACCTTC. Filled out from reference TRBV29-1 and TRBJ1-2, the complete variable domain reads SAVISQKPSRDICQRGTSLTIQCQVDSQVTMMFWYRQQPGQSLTLIATANQGSEATYESGFVIDKFPISRPNLTFSTLTVSNMSPEDSSIYLCSVEISGVYGYTFGSGTRLTVV.

The J gene is TRBJ1-2, the V gene TRBV5-4; perhaps TRBD1 as D (5 bases). Trimming cost V 3 bases and J 8 bases, with 17 bases left between them. CDR1 SGHNT and CDR2 YYREEE come from the germline V gene (reference sequence). This CDR3 contains 14 residues. CDR3 protein: CASSSDYSGRGYTF. CDR3 DNA: TGTGCCAGCAGCTCCGATTACTCGGGACGGGGCTACACCTTC. The entire variable domain, with the rest obtained from reference TRBV5-4 and TRBJ1-2, is as follows: ETGVTQSPTHLIKTRGQQVTLRCSSQSGHNTVSWYQQALGQGPQFIFQYYREEENGRGNFPPRFSGLQFPNYSSELNVNALELDDSALYLCASSSDYSGRGYTFGSGTRLTVV.

The gene calls are TRBV18 and TRBJ2-5; D not certain. Trimming pared 3 bases from V and 2 bases from J, leaving 7 bases between. Germline CDR1 is KGHSH and CDR2 is LQKENI. This CDR3 is built from 13 residues. DNA of the CDR3: TGTGCCAGCTCACCGGGTGAACAAGAGACCCAGTACTTC. Its protein product is CASSPGEQETQYF.

The J gene is TRBJ1-3, the V gene TRBV5-4; D remains ambiguous. V was clipped by 2 bases and J by 5 bases, with 20 bases between them. Germline V CDR1 and CDR2: SGHNT, YYREEE (reference sequence). This CDR3 region has 17 residues. The CDR3 coding sequence is TGTGCCAGCAGCTTCGGTGACCCCCGACGGAGTAGAAACACCATATATTTT. Its translation: CASSFGDPRRSRNTIYF.